These 28 T cell receptor beta chains were all obtained from the same sample, sequenced in a study of blood T cell repertoires in COVID-19. The protocol was immunoSEQ multiplex PCR, while the TCRdb copy is restricted to in-frame clones and leaves out a portion. The sample records more than 300,000 clones, approximately 88% being singletons. Sequenced material: peripheral blood. These receptors were obtained from a young woman with COVID-19, enrolled during active disease.

The V gene is TRBV11-2, the J gene TRBJ1-1, with D possibly being TRBD1 (5 bases). Trimming shortened V by 0 bases and J by 4 bases, and 12 bases separated the two germline ends. CDR1 SGHAT and CDR2 FQNNGV come from the germline V gene. The CDR3 is 15 residues long. CDR3: CASSLDWGDRTEAFF. The CDR3 bases are TGTGCCAGCAGCTTAGATTGGGGGGATCGCACTGAAGCTTTCTTT.

This clone was counted only a few times. The rearrangement uses TRBV4-2 and TRBJ1-2; D may be TRBD1 (5 bases). Trimming cost V 4 bases and J 0 bases, with 15 bases left between them. The CDR3 covers 16 residues. Germline CDR1 reads LGHNA; CDR2 reads YNFKEQ. CDR3 in amino acids: CASSPPGQGANYGYTF. The DNA for the CDR3 is TGTGCCAGCAGCCCCCCCGGGCAGGGCGCTAACTATGGCTACACCTTC.

V and J are TRBV18 and TRBJ2-1; TRBD2 is a possible D gene (6 bases). The V gene lost 0 bases and the J gene lost 0 bases, with 12 bases spanning the gap. The CDR3 contains 17 residues. In germline, CDR1 is KGHSH, CDR2 LQKENI. CDR3 protein: CASSPPSWGGSYNEQFF. CDR3 coding DNA: TGTGCCAGCTCACCACCCTCATGGGGAGGCTCCTACAATGAGCAGTTCTTC.

V is TRBV5-1 and J is TRBJ1-6, with D perhaps matching TRBD1 (6 bases). Between the trimmed V and J ends, which lost 2 bases and 6 bases, there was a span of 9 bases. The germline V gene encodes CDR1 SGHRS and CDR2 YFSETQ. The CDR3 covers 14 residues. CDR3 loop: CASSLQGVNSPLHF. DNA for the CDR3: TGCGCCAGCAGCTTACAGGGAGTTAATTCACCCCTCCACTTT.

V is TRBV28 and J is TRBJ1-3, with 10 bases aligning to TRBD1. Germline V lookup: CDR1 MDHEN, CDR2 SYDVKM. J lost 0 bases, V lost 6 bases, and 11 bases had no gene match. The CDR3 runs 18 residues. CDR3 residues: CASRTGGARDFSGNTIYF. The CDR3, as DNA: TGTGCCAGCAGGACAGGGGGCGCGCGGGATTTCTCTGGAAACACCATATATTTT.

This chain uses TRBV7-9 with TRBJ2-1, with TRBD1 matching 10 bases. The V gene end was trimmed by 4 bases and the J gene end by 3 bases; junction bases not matched to a gene: 3. The CDR3 has 15 residues. Germline V lookup: CDR1 SEHNR, CDR2 FQNEAQ (reference sequence). The CDR3, as DNA: TGTGCCAGCAGCTCGGGACAGGGGAACTACAATGAGCAGTTCTTC. Protein product: CASSSGQGNYNEQFF.

The chain employs TRBV5-1 and TRBJ2-3; TRBD2 might be the D (6 bases). V was clipped by 0 bases and J by 6 bases, with 14 bases between them. The CDR3 length is 15 residues. CDR1 SGHRS and CDR2 YFSETQ come from the germline V gene. The CDR3 DNA reads TGCGCCAGCAGCTTGGTGTCGACTAGGTCCGATACGCAGTATTTT. It is translated as CASSLVSTRSDTQYF.

This sequence joins TRBV15 and TRBJ2-3; TRBD2 matches at 10 bases. There are 15 residues in the CDR3. The germline gives CDR1 LNHNV, CDR2 YYDKDF (reference sequence). The junction had 1 base not matched to a gene; V was cut back by 0 bases and J by 4 bases. The CDR3 region is CATSREAGGPDTQYF. CDR3 DNA sequence: TGTGCCACCAGCAGAGAAGCGGGGGGGCCAGATACGCAGTATTTT. The full variable domain, with the rest looked up from reference TRBV15 and TRBJ2-3, is DAMVIQNPRYQVTQFGKPVTLSCSQTLNHNVMYWYQQKSSQAPKLLFHYYDKDFNNEADTPDNFQSRRPNTSFCFLDIRSPGLGDTAMYLCATSREAGGPDTQYFGPGTRLTVL.

J is TRBJ1-6 and V is TRBV12-3 or TRBV12-4; D not resolved. The CDR3 is 12 amino acids. V was shortened by 9 bases and J by 11 bases, with 14 bases between the two germline ends. DNA of the CDR3: TGTGCCAGTTCCCCGGGAATGACACCCCTCCACTTT. It translates to CASSPGMTPLHF.

The chain has TRBV7-2 and TRBJ1-1, with 7 bases that match TRBD1. The CDR3 is 13 residues long. With 5 bases clipped from V and 7 bases from J, the junction kept 7 bases outside the gene matches. Germline V CDR1 and CDR2: SGHTA, FQGNSA. The CDR3 DNA reads as TGTGCCAGCAGCGACAGGGACACTGATGAAGCTTTCTTT. This encodes CASSDRDTDEAFF.

The chain couples TRBV24-1 to TRBJ2-3, with D maybe TRBD2 (6 bases). The CDR3 runs 15 residues. Germline V gene lookup returns CDR1 KGHDR and CDR2 SFDVKD. The V end lost 3 bases, the J end lost 0 bases, and 9 bases lay between the germline ends. CDR3 in DNA: TGTGCCACCAGTGATATGGGACTGAGCACAGATACGCAGTATTTT. Its protein product is CATSDMGLSTDTQYF.

V gene TRBV11-2 combines with J gene TRBJ1-3, with D possibly TRBD1 on 6 matching bases. CDR3 length: 16 amino acids. V gave up 2 bases and J gave up 2 bases, with 13 bases separating them. The germline gives CDR1 SGHAT, CDR2 FQNNGV. The CDR3 reads CASSLTRGGPGNTIYF. The DNA of the CDR3 is TGTGCCAGCAGCTTAACCCGGGGGGGGCCTGGAAACACCATATATTTT.

This clone appeared a few times. J is TRBJ1-6 and V is TRBV9; no clear D. From germline, CDR1 is SGDLS and CDR2 YYNGEE. The CDR3 is made up of 13 amino acids. V was cut by 0 bases and J by 8 bases, with 6 bases left in between. The chain's CDR3 is CASSVETDSPLHF. The CDR3 nucleotides are TGTGCCAGCAGCGTAGAAACAGATTCACCCCTCCACTTT.

V gene TRBV30 combines with J gene TRBJ1-2, with a weak D call TRBD1 (6 bases). CDR1 and CDR2 (germline): GTSNPN, SVGIG (reference sequence). CDR3 length: 13 residues. Between the trimmed V and J ends, which lost 4 bases and 8 bases, there was a span of 17 bases. The CDR3: CAWTPRDIGGYTF. The CDR3 nucleotides read TGTGCCTGGACTCCTCGGGACATCGGCGGCTACACCTTC.

This chain joins TRBV30 and TRBJ1-5; a possible D gene is TRBD1 (5 bases). V lost 0 bases, J lost 7 bases, and 16 bases lay in between. Germline lookup yields CDR1 GTSNPN and CDR2 SVGIG (reference sequence). The CDR3 runs to 15 residues. CDR3 loop: CAWSVGGDRGQPQHF. Written as DNA, the CDR3 is TGTGCCTGGAGTGTTGGCGGGGACCGAGGACAGCCCCAGCATTTT.

The chain carries TRBV10-3 and TRBJ1-1; 7 nucleotides align to TRBD1. The CDR3 has 15 residues. V trimming: 6 bases; J trimming: 8 bases; junction bases outside the gene matches: 15. The germline V gene encodes CDR1 ENHRY and CDR2 SYGVKD. CDR3 DNA sequence: TGTGCCATCAGGGCGACAGGGAAGGACGGAGTGGAAGCTTTCTTT. This gives the protein CAIRATGKDGVEAFF.

The chain couples TRBV28 to TRBJ1-5; D perhaps matches TRBD1 (5 bases). V shed 4 bases and J shed 6 bases, with 10 bases lying between them. In germline, CDR1 is MDHEN, CDR2 SYDVKM. The CDR3 has 13 amino acids. The CDR3, as DNA: TGTGCCAGCAGTTCGGCGGGGGGTCAGCCCCAGCATTTT. It codes for CASSSAGGQPQHF. The full variable domain, completed using reference TRBV28 and TRBJ1-5, is DVKVTQSSRYLVKRTGEKVFLECVQDMDHENMFWYRQDPGLGLRLIYFSYDVKMKEKGDIPEGYSVSREKKERFSLILESASTNQTSMYLCASSSAGGQPQHFGDGTRLSIL.

CDR3 bases: TGTGCCAGCAGCCCGGGAGCGGGGGTAGAGACCCAGTACTTC. Translating gives CASSPGAGVETQYF. V is TRBV4-2 and J is TRBJ2-5, with 8 positions matching TRBD2. The CDR3 covers 14 residues. Germline V CDR1 and CDR2: LGHNA, YNFKEQ. Trimming took 4 bases from V and 4 from J; bases not matched to a gene: 5.

The gene calls are TRBV12-5 and TRBJ2-2; TRBD1 aligns across 11 bases. V was pared by 6 bases and J by 6 bases, with 6 bases of the junction left unmatched. Germline lookup yields CDR1 LGHNT and CDR2 FRNRAP. CDR3 length equals 15 residues. The CDR3 DNA sequence: TGTGCTAGTGGCTTACCGGGACAGGGGGCCGGGGAGCTGTTTTTT. This codes for CASGLPGQGAGELFF.

This clone was counted a single time. The chain has TRBV10-1 and TRBJ1-2; 7 bases map to TRBD1. The CDR3 has 13 residues. V shed 3 bases and J 7 bases; nucleotides not matched to a gene: 5. The germline CDR1 and CDR2 sequences are WNHNN and SYGVQD (reference sequence). CDR3 nucleotide sequence: TGCGCCAGCAGTGAAGAGGGGGCGTTTGGCTACACCTTC. Residues: CASSEEGAFGYTF.

The chain couples TRBV10-3 to TRBJ2-1, with 7 bases matching TRBD2. Germline V CDR1 and CDR2: ENHRY, SYGVKD. Trimming removed 1 base from V and 7 bases from J; junction bases left unmatched: 4. CDR3 length equals 14 residues. CDR3 loop: CAISELAGGNEQFF. In nucleotides, the CDR3 is TGTGCCATCAGTGAGTTGGCCGGGGGGAATGAGCAGTTCTTC.

The genes are TRBV6-1 and TRBJ2-5; 12 bases match TRBD2. Looked up from germline, CDR1 is MNHNS and CDR2 is SASEGT. The junction had 2 bases not matched to a gene; V was cut back by 3 bases and J by 0 bases. The CDR3 totals 16 residues. The CDR3 nucleotides read TGTGCCAGCAGTGACCGACTAGCGGGGGACCAAGAGACCCAGTACTTC. It is translated as CASSDRLAGDQETQYF.

The V gene is TRBV6-6, the J gene TRBJ2-7, with a possible D match to TRBD1 (5 bases). V lost 4 bases, J lost 1 base, and 11 bases lay in between. This CDR3 has 14 amino acids. Germline V lookup: CDR1 MNHNY, CDR2 SVGAGI (reference sequence). The CDR3 nucleotides are TGTGCCAGCAGTTCCCCACAGGTTTCCTACGAGCAGTACGTC. Translating it yields CASSSPQVSYEQYV.

The rearrangement links TRBV13 to TRBJ2-5, with D possibly matching TRBD2 (6 bases). Germline lookup yields CDR1 PRHDT and CDR2 FYEKMQ (reference sequence). This CDR3 comprises 13 residues. V was cut by 3 bases and J by 3 bases, with 8 bases left in between. The CDR3 DNA reads as TGTGCCAGCAGCTTGCGGGGAAAAGAGACCCAGTACTTC. This translates into CASSLRGKETQYF.

The chain uses TRBV14 and TRBJ1-4; D remains unclear. Germline V lookup: CDR1 SGHDN, CDR2 FVKESK. Trimming removed 4 bases from V and 2 bases from J, with 11 bases in between. The CDR3 runs 15 residues. CDR3 protein: CASSPQRGTNEKLFF. The DNA of the CDR3 is TGTGCCAGCAGCCCACAAAGAGGGACTAATGAAAAACTGTTTTTT. Using reference TRBV14 and TRBJ1-4 for the parts outside the CDR3, the full variable domain is EAGVTQFPSHSVIEKGQTVTLRCDPISGHDNLYWYRRVMGKEIKFLLHFVKESKQDESGMPNNRFLAERTGGTYSTLKVQPAELEDSGVYFCASSPQRGTNEKLFFGSGTQLSVL.

The chain uses TRBV5-5 and TRBJ1-2, with D maybe TRBD1 (5 bases). The germline gives CDR1 SGHKS, CDR2 YYEKEE (reference sequence). The CDR3 extends over 12 amino acids. Trimming shortened V by 2 bases and J by 7 bases, and 9 bases separated the two germline ends. Here the CDR3 DNA reads TGTGCCAGCAGCTTCCAGGGTGGTGGCTACACCTTC. This codes for CASSFQGGGYTF. Using reference TRBV5-5 and TRBJ1-2 for the parts outside the CDR3, the full variable domain is DAGVTQSPTHLIKTRGQQVTLRCSPISGHKSVSWYQQVLGQGPQFIFQYYEKEERGRGNFPDRFSARQFPNYSSELNVNALLLGDSALYLCASSFQGGGYTFGSGTRLTVV.

The chain employs TRBV4-1 and TRBJ1-5; 9 nucleotides match TRBD1. J lost 7 bases, V lost 6 bases, and 13 bases had no gene match. Looked up from germline, CDR1 is MGHRA and CDR2 is YSYEKL. CDR3 size: 16 residues. DNA of the CDR3: TGCGCCAGCAGTCCCACCGAACGACAGGGGGGGCAGCCCCAGCATTTT. Translating it yields CASSPTERQGGQPQHF.

This chain uses TRBV5-4 with TRBJ1-2, with D perhaps matching TRBD1 (5 bases). Germline V gene data show CDR1 as SGHNT and CDR2 as YYREEE (reference sequence). This CDR3 region has 13 residues. The V and J ends lost 5 bases and 6 bases respectively, with 14 bases between them. CDR3 coding DNA: TGTGCCAGCAGACCCCGGGGGATCCATGGCTACACCTTC. Its protein is CASRPRGIHGYTF.